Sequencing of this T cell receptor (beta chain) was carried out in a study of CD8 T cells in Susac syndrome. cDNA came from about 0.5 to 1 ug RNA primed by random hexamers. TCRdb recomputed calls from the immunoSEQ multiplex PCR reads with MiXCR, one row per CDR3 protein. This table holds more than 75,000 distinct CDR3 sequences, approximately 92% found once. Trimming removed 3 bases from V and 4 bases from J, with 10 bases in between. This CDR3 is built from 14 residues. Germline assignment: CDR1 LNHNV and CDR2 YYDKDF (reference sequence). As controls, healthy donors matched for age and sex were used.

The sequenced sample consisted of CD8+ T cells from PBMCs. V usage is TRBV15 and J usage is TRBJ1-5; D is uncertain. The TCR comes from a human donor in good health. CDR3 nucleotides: TGTGCCACCAGCAGTGGGTCGGGGAATCAGCCCCAGCATTTT. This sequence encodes CATSSGSGNQPQHF.